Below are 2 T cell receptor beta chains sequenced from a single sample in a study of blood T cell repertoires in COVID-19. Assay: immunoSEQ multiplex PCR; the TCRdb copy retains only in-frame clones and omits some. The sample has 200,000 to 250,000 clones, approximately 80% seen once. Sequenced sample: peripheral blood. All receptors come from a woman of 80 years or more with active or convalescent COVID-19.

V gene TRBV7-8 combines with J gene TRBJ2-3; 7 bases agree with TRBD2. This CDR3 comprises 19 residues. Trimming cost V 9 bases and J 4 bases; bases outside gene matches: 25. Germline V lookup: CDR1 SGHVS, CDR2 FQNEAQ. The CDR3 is CASTKRQGLPGKGADTQYF. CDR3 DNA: TGTGCCAGTACTAAGCGGCAGGGACTACCAGGAAAAGGCGCAGATACGCAGTATTTT.

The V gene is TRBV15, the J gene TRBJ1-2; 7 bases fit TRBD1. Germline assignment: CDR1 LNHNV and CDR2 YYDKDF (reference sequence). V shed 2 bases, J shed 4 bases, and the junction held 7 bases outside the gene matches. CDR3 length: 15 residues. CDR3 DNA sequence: TGTGCCACCAGCAGAACCCTGCAGGGGGGCTATGGCTACACCTTC. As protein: CATSRTLQGGYGYTF.